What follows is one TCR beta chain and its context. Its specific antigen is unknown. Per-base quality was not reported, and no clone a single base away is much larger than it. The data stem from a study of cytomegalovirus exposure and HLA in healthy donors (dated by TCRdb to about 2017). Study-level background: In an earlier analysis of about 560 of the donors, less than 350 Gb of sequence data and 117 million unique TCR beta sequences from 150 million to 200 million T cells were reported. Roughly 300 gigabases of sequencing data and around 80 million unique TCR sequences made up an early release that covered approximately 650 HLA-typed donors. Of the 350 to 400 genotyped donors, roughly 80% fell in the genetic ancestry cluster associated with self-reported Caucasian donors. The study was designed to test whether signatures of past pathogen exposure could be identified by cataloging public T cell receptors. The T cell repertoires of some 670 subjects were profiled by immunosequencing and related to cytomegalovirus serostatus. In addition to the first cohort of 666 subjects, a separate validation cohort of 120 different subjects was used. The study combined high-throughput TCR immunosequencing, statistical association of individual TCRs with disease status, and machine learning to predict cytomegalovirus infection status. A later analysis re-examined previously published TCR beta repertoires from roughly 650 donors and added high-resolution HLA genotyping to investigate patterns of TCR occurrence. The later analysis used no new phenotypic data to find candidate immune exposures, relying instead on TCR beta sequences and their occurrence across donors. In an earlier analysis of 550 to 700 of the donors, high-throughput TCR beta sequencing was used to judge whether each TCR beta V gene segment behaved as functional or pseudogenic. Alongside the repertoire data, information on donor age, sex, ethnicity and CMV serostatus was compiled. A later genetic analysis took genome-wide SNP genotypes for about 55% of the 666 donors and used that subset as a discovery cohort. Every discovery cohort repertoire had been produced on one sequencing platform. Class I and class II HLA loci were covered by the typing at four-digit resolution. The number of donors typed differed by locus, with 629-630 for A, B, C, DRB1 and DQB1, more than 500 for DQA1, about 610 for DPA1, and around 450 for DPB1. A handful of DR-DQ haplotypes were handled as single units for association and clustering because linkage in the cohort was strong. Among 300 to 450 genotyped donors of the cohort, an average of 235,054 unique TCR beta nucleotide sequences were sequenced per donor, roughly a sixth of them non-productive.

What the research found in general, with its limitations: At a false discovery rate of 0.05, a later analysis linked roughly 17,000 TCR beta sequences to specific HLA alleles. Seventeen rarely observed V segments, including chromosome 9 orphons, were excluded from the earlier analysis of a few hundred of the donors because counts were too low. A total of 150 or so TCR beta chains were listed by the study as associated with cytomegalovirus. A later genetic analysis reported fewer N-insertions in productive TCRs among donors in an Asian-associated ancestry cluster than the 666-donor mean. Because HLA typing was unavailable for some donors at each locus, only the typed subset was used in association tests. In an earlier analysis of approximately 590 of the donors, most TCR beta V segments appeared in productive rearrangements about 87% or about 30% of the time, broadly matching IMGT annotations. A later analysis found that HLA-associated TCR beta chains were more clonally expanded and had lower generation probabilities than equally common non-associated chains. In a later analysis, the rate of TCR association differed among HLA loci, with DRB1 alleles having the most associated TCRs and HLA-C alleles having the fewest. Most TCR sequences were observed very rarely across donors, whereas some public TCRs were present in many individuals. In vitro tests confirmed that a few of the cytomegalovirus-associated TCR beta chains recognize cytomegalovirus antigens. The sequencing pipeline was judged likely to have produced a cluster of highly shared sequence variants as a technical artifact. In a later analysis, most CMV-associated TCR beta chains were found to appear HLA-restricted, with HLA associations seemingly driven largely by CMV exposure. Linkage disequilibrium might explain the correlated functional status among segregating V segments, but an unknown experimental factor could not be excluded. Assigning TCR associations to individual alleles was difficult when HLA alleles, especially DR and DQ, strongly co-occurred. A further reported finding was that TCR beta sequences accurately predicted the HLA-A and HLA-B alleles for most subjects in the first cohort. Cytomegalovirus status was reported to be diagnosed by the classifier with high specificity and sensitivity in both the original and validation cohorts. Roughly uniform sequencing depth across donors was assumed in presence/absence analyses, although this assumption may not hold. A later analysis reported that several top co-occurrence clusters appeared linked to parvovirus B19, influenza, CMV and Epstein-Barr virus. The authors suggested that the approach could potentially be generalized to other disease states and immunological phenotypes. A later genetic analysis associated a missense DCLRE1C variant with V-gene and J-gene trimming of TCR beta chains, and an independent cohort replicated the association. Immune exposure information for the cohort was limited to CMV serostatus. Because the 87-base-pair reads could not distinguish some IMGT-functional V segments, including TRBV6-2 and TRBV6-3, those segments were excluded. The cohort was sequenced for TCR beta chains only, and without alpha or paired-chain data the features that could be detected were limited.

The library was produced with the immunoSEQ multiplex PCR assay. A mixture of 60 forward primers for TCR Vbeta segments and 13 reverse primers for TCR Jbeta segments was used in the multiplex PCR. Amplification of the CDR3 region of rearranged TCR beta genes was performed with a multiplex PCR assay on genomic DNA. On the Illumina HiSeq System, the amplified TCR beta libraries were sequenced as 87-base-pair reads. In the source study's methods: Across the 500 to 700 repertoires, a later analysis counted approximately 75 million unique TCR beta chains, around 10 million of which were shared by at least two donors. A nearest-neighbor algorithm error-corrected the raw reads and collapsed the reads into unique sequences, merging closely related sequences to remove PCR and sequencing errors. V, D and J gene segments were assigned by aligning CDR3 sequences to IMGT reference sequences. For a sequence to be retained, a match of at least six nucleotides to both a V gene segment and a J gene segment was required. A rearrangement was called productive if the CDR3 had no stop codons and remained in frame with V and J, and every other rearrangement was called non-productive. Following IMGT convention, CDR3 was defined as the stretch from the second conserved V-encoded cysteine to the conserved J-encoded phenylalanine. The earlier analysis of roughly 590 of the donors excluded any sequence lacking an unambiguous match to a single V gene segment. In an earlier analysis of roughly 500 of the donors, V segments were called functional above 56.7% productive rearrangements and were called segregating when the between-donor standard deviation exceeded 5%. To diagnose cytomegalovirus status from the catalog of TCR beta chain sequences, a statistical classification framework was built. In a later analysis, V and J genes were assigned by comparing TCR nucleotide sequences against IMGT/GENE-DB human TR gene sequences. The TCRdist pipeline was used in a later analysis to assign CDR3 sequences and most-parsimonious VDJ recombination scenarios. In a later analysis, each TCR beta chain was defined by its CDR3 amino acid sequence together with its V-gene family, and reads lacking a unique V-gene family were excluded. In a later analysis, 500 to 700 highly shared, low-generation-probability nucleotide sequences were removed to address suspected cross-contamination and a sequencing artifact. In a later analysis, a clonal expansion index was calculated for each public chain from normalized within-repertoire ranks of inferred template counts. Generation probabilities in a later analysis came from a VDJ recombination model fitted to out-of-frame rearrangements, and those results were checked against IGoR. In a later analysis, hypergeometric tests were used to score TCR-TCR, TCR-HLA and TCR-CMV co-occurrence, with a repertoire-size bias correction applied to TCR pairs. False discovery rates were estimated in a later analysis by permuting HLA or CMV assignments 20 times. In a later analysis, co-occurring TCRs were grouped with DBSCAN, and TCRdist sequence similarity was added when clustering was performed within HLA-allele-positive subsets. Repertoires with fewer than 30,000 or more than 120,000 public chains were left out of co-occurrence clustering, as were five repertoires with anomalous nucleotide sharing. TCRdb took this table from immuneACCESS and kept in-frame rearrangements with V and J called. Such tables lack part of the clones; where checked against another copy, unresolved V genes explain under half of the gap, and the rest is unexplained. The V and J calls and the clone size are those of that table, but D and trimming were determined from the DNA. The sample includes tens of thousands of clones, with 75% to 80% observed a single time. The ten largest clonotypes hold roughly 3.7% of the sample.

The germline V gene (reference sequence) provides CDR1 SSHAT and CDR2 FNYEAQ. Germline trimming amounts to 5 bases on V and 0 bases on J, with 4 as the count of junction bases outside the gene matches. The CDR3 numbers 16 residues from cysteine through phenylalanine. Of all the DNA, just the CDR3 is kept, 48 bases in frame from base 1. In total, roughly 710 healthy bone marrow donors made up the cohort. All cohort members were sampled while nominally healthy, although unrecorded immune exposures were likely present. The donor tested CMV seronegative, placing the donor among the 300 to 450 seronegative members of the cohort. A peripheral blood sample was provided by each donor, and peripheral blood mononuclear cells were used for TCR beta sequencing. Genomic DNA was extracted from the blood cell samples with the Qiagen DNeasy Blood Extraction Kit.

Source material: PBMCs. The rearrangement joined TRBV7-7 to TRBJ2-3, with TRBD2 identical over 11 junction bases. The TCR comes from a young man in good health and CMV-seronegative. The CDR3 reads CASSPTSGASTDTQYF. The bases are TGTGCCAGCAGCCCGACTAGCGGGGCTAGCACAGATACGCAGTATTTT.